This TCR beta chain comes out of a study of blood T cells in healthy people across ages. The study, taken as a whole, reports: Estimated diversity, derived from one million T cells, was regarded as an underestimate.

The second PCR ran roughly 7 to 11 cycles with a sample-barcoded 5' primer and J-beta primers. The template-switch adaptor was a 5' adaptor with 12 random nucleotides. It tagged each cDNA molecule. MiXCR, applied by TCRdb to the 5' RACE reads, yields one record per CDR3 protein. The profile shows just under 900,000 distinct CDR3 sequences, around 28% of them singletons. The germline V gene has CDR1 SEHNR and CDR2 FQNEAQ (reference sequence). Trimming removed 5 bases from V and 8 bases from J, with 23 bases in between. This CDR3 spans 16 amino acids. Drawn from each donor were roughly 10 milliliters of peripheral blood. A note on this clonotype: Its specificity is unknown.

The chain joins TRBV7-9 to TRBJ2-3; D is possibly TRBD1 (7 bases). Material for sequencing was blood. This sequence originates from an elderly woman in good health. For the CDR3, the DNA is TGTGCCAGCAGCCCCCGGGACTTGGGGACAGATGTTACGCAGTATTTT. It encodes CASSPRDLGTDVTQYF.